The subject of this entry is one T cell receptor beta chain. Its antigen is not known. The sample comes from a study of brain T cells in children with intractable seizures. Study-level findings and limits: Viral specificity was inferred only from CDR3 similarity; HCMV serostatus was unknown. Pre- and post-surgery blood differed in depth, so pre-surgery absences may be undersampling.

The sequenced cases were selected for having the highest brain T cell transcript signatures. Patients received at least one anti-epileptic drug before surgery. Germline V gene data show CDR1 as SGDLS and CDR2 as YYNGEE. With V trimmed by 3 bases and J by 8 bases, 8 bases remained unmatched. There are 14 residues in the CDR3. Libraries were prepared by immunoSEQ multiplex PCR; TCRdb keeps only in-frame clonotypes and omits some of them. The table lists fewer than 85,000 clones, just over 90% of them singletons. The sequencing here drew on peripheral blood, taken at surgery. The TCR originated in a boy in the first two years of life with tuberous sclerosis and intractable seizures. The chain carries TRBV9 and TRBJ1-2, with 9 bases identical to TRBD1. The CDR3 loop reads CASSATGGAGGYTF. CDR3 DNA sequence: TGTGCCAGCAGCGCAACAGGGGGCGCGGGGGGCTACACCTTC.